This T cell receptor (beta chain) was found in a study of cytomegalovirus exposure and HLA in healthy donors. Whole-study context: HLA-typed donors were the source of roughly 85 million unique TCRs held in an early data release.

In germline, CDR1 is SEHNR, CDR2 FQNEAQ (reference sequence). The V and J ends lost 6 bases and 1 base respectively, with 7 bases between them. This CDR3 spans 14 amino acids. Use of 60 Vbeta and 13 Jbeta primers characterized the PCR. Some clones are missing from TCRdb's copy, which holds only in-frame ones; the method was immunoSEQ multiplex PCR. This sample has fewer than 40,000 clones, with approximately 61% found just once. When sampled, the donors appeared nominally healthy, though they likely had unrecorded immune exposures. This clone was found once. What it binds is unknown. Other nucleotide sequences from this sample produce the same CDR3. Overall study results and limits: TCR beta chains numbering 150 to 200 were designated cytomegalovirus-associated. Using a false discovery rate of 0.05, a later analysis showed that 16,951 TCR beta sequences were associated with HLA alleles.

The chain carries TRBV7-9 and TRBJ2-6, with TRBD2 as a possible D gene (5 bases). The receptor was isolated from a man in his fifties or sixties in good health and CMV-seropositive. The sequenced sample consisted of PBMCs. CDR3 sequence (DNA): TGTGCCAGCAGAACGGGATCTGGGGCCAACGTCCTGACTTTC. Translated: CASRTGSGANVLTF. The complete variable domain, with remaining parts taken from reference TRBV7-9 and TRBJ2-6, reads DTGVSQNPRHKITKRGQNVTFRCDPISEHNRLYWYRQTLGQGPEFLTYFQNEAQLEKSRLLSDRFSAERPKGSFSTLEIQRTEQGDSAMYLCASRTGSGANVLTFGAGSRLTVL.